Here is one TCR beta chain with its context. These data are taken from a study of blood T cell repertoires in COVID-19. Some clones are missing from TCRdb's copy, which holds only in-frame ones; the method was immunoSEQ multiplex PCR. The data contain 410,000 or so clones, approximately 90% of them singletons. Seattle patient enrollment occurred during active infection, with longitudinal follow-up thereafter. The CDR3 spans 13 residues. Germline CDR1 SGHNT, CDR2 YYREEE (reference sequence). Losses at the gene ends were 4 bases for V and 5 bases for J; bases not matched to a gene: 5. This sequence originates from a woman aged 35 to 49 with COVID-19, enrolled during active disease. The chain uses TRBV5-4 and TRBJ1-2, with TRBD1 matching 7 bases. Sequencing was done on a sample of peripheral blood. CDR3 loop: CASSGGQVYGYTF. CDR3 nucleotides: TGTGCCAGCAGCGGCGGACAGGTATATGGCTACACCTTC.